The rows below give T cell receptor beta chains drawn from one sample of a study of molecular identifiers for immune sequencing clone quantification. TCRdb reprocessed the PCR reads via MiXCR and lists one record per CDR3 protein. The table lists 490,000 or so distinct CDR3 sequences, roughly 23% of them singletons, with 0.7% to 1% in the top ten. Source material: naive CD8+ T cells from blood, with Jurkat cell RNA spiked in. These receptors were collected from a human donor in good health. Some libraries in this study had Jurkat cell RNA spiked in. CDR3s include the opening cysteine and the closing phenylalanine or tryptophan. Fields, in order: clone size, D gene, V gene, J gene, CDR3 DNA, CDR3 protein. The D gene is left open where the match is weak. Some rows have no size entry. The others give once, few or many, or a class for an expanded clone.

clone_size: few
d_call: TRBD2
v_call: TRBV3-1
j_call: TRBJ2-7
cdr3_nt: TGTGCCAGCAGCCCCGGGAGGAACAGCGAGCAGTACTTC
cdr3_aa: CASSPGRNSEQYF

clone_size: many
d_call: -
v_call: TRBV11-2
j_call: TRBJ2-1
cdr3_nt: TGTGCCAGCAGCTTAGTGACAGCCAATGAGCAGTTCTTC
cdr3_aa: CASSLVTANEQFF

clone_size: few
d_call: -
v_call: TRBV27
j_call: TRBJ2-7
cdr3_nt: TGTGCCAGCAGTTTATCAGGACACTCCTACGAGCAGTACTTC
cdr3_aa: CASSLSGHSYEQYF

clone_size: many
d_call: -
v_call: TRBV7-8
j_call: TRBJ1-5
cdr3_nt: TGTGCCAGCAGCCTTCTGGGGGGTAGCAATCAGCCCCAGCATTTT
cdr3_aa: CASSLLGGSNQPQHF

clone_size: -
d_call: -
v_call: TRBV5-1
j_call: TRBJ2-7
cdr3_nt: TGCGCCAGCAGCTTGGAGCCACTTGGTTTATTCTACGAGCAGTACTTC
cdr3_aa: CASSLEPLGLFYEQYF

clone_size: -
d_call: TRBD2
v_call: TRBV19
j_call: TRBJ2-1
cdr3_nt: TGTGCCAGTAGGGCACTAGCGAGCTCCTACAATGAGCAGTTCTTC
cdr3_aa: CASRALASSYNEQFF

clone_size: many
d_call: -
v_call: TRBV28
j_call: TRBJ2-3
cdr3_nt: TGTGCCAGCAGTTTTAGCGCTAGCACAGATACGCAGTATTTT
cdr3_aa: CASSFSASTDTQYF

clone_size: few
d_call: TRBD2
v_call: TRBV7-9
j_call: TRBJ2-1
cdr3_nt: TGTGCCAGCAGCTTAATCACTAGCGGGGGGGCCTTCGGTGAGCAGTTCTTC
cdr3_aa: CASSLITSGGAFGEQFF

clone_size: many
d_call: -
v_call: TRBV7-2
j_call: TRBJ1-1
cdr3_nt: TGTGCCAGCACCAAGGTTCCGGCCACTGAAGCTTTCTTT
cdr3_aa: CASTKVPATEAFF

clone_size: -
d_call: TRBD1
v_call: TRBV10-3
j_call: TRBJ2-6
cdr3_nt: TGTGCCATACGGACAGGGGCGACTCCTGGCGGGGCCAACGTCCTGACTTTC
cdr3_aa: CAIRTGATPGGANVLTF

clone_size: many
d_call: TRBD1
v_call: TRBV29-1
j_call: TRBJ2-1
cdr3_nt: TGCAGCGTTGAGACAGGGTCCTACAATGAGCAGTTCTTC
cdr3_aa: CSVETGSYNEQFF

clone_size: many
d_call: -
v_call: TRBV7-2
j_call: TRBJ2-3
cdr3_nt: TGTGCCAGCAGCGGCTTGGGGCCGGGAAGCACAGATACGCAGTATTTT
cdr3_aa: CASSGLGPGSTDTQYF

clone_size: -
d_call: TRBD1
v_call: TRBV7-9
j_call: TRBJ2-3
cdr3_nt: TGTGCCAGCAGCCCTTGGACAGGGGACCGTGCAGATACGCAGTATTTT
cdr3_aa: CASSPWTGDRADTQYF

clone_size: many
d_call: -
v_call: TRBV7-2
j_call: TRBJ2-3
cdr3_nt: TGTGCCAGCAGCTGGGGTCTGACTGTCACAGATACGCAGTATTTT
cdr3_aa: CASSWGLTVTDTQYF

clone_size: -
d_call: TRBD2
v_call: TRBV5-6
j_call: TRBJ2-1
cdr3_nt: TGTGCCAGCAGCTTCGGGACTAGTATTTACAATGGGCAGTTCTTC
cdr3_aa: CASSFGTSIYNGQFF

clone_size: few
d_call: -
v_call: TRBV9
j_call: TRBJ2-3
cdr3_nt: TGTGCCAGCAGCGTAGGTGCGGTCACAGATACGCAGTATTTT
cdr3_aa: CASSVGAVTDTQYF

clone_size: few
d_call: -
v_call: TRBV11-2
j_call: TRBJ1-2
cdr3_nt: TGTGCCAGCAGCTTAGTTCCAGGGCGAGCTAACTATGGCTACACCTTC
cdr3_aa: CASSLVPGRANYGYTF

clone_size: many
d_call: -
v_call: TRBV5-1
j_call: TRBJ2-7
cdr3_nt: TGCGCCAGCGCTATGACAGCAACCTACGAGCAGTACTTC
cdr3_aa: CASAMTATYEQYF

clone_size: many
d_call: -
v_call: TRBV4-3
j_call: TRBJ2-3
cdr3_nt: TGCGCCAGCAGCCAAGACGAGGGGGTAGATACGCAGTATTTT
cdr3_aa: CASSQDEGVDTQYF

clone_size: few
d_call: TRBD2
v_call: TRBV7-9
j_call: TRBJ2-2
cdr3_nt: TGTGCCAGCAGCTCCGGACTAGTGAACACCGGGGAGCTGTTTTTT
cdr3_aa: CASSSGLVNTGELFF

clone_size: -
d_call: -
v_call: TRBV19
j_call: TRBJ2-6
cdr3_nt: TGTGCCAGTAGTAGACACGAATTCTCGAGCTCTGGGGCCAACGTCCTGACTTTC
cdr3_aa: CASSRHEFSSSGANVLTF

clone_size: many
d_call: TRBD2
v_call: TRBV7-6
j_call: TRBJ2-7
cdr3_nt: TGTGCCAGCAGCCATAGGACCGGGGGGATCGAGCAGTACTTC
cdr3_aa: CASSHRTGGIEQYF

clone_size: many
d_call: -
v_call: TRBV19
j_call: TRBJ1-1
cdr3_nt: TGTGCCAGTAGTTCCCTCCCGGGACAAACTATTACTACTGAAGCTTTCTTT
cdr3_aa: CASSSLPGQTITTEAFF

clone_size: many
d_call: TRBD1
v_call: TRBV28
j_call: TRBJ1-1
cdr3_nt: TGTGCCAGCAGTTTAGAGACAGGGGGCTTGGAGAACACTGAAGCTTTCTTT
cdr3_aa: CASSLETGGLENTEAFF

clone_size: -
d_call: -
v_call: TRBV6-2/TRBV6-3
j_call: TRBJ2-5
cdr3_nt: TGTGCCAGCAGTTATAGTTTCTCGGCCGGAGAGACCCAGTACTTC
cdr3_aa: CASSYSFSAGETQYF

clone_size: many
d_call: TRBD1
v_call: TRBV7-6
j_call: TRBJ1-1
cdr3_nt: TGTGCCAGCAGCTCCCCCGGGACAGGGTCGATGAACACTGAAGCTTTCTTT
cdr3_aa: CASSSPGTGSMNTEAFF

clone_size: many
d_call: TRBD1
v_call: TRBV7-9
j_call: TRBJ1-1
cdr3_nt: TGTGCCAGCAGCTTAGGACCCCAGGGGGCCAGCACTGAAGCTTTCTTT
cdr3_aa: CASSLGPQGASTEAFF

clone_size: many
d_call: TRBD1
v_call: TRBV25-1
j_call: TRBJ2-7
cdr3_nt: TGTGCCAGCAGTGATTGGGACAGGGTCCACGAGCAGTACTTC
cdr3_aa: CASSDWDRVHEQYF

clone_size: -
d_call: -
v_call: TRBV29-1
j_call: TRBJ2-7
cdr3_nt: TGCAGCGTTGAAGAGATCGGGGGCACCTACGAGCAGTACTTC
cdr3_aa: CSVEEIGGTYEQYF

clone_size: few
d_call: -
v_call: TRBV6-2/TRBV6-3
j_call: TRBJ1-6
cdr3_nt: TGTGCCAGCACCTCGGTCTATAATTCACCCCTCCACTTT
cdr3_aa: CASTSVYNSPLHF

clone_size: many
d_call: -
v_call: TRBV28
j_call: TRBJ2-3
cdr3_nt: TGTGCCAGCAGTTCTATTCGCGGGATCCCAGATACGCAGTATTTT
cdr3_aa: CASSSIRGIPDTQYF

clone_size: -
d_call: TRBD1
v_call: TRBV25-1
j_call: TRBJ2-5
cdr3_nt: TGTGCCGGAATGACAGGGGGCTTGTTGGAGACCCAGTACTTC
cdr3_aa: CAGMTGGLLETQYF

clone_size: -
d_call: TRBD2
v_call: TRBV10-1
j_call: TRBJ2-5
cdr3_nt: TGCGCCAGCAGTGAGTCGGTCAGCGGGGGGGAGGAAGAGACCCAGTACTTC
cdr3_aa: CASSESVSGGEEETQYF

clone_size: many
d_call: -
v_call: TRBV29-1
j_call: TRBJ2-7
cdr3_nt: TGCAGCGTTGTCGGGCGCGGGAACGAGCAGTACTTC
cdr3_aa: CSVVGRGNEQYF

clone_size: many
d_call: TRBD2
v_call: TRBV28
j_call: TRBJ2-1
cdr3_nt: TGTGCCAGCAGTTTATCCGGACTAGCCGGTGAGCAGTTCTTC
cdr3_aa: CASSLSGLAGEQFF

clone_size: many
d_call: -
v_call: TRBV29-1
j_call: TRBJ1-1
cdr3_nt: TGCAGCGGCATGGTGAACACTGAAGCTTTCTTT
cdr3_aa: CSGMVNTEAFF

clone_size: -
d_call: -
v_call: TRBV19
j_call: TRBJ2-7
cdr3_nt: TGTGCCAGTAGTATGGGGGACACGAACTACGAGCAGTACTTC
cdr3_aa: CASSMGDTNYEQYF

clone_size: -
d_call: -
v_call: TRBV7-9
j_call: TRBJ1-1
cdr3_nt: TGTGCCAGCAGCTTCGCGCGGGGGGGCACTGAAGCTTTCTTT
cdr3_aa: CASSFARGGTEAFF

clone_size: -
d_call: -
v_call: TRBV5-5
j_call: TRBJ2-7
cdr3_nt: TGTGCCAGCAGCTTGGCCGGGTCGTCTAGGTACGAGCAGTACTTC
cdr3_aa: CASSLAGSSRYEQYF

clone_size: many
d_call: TRBD2
v_call: TRBV7-6
j_call: TRBJ2-5
cdr3_nt: TGTGCCAGCAGCTTATCTCTTAGTCTCGAAGCGGGACAAGAGACCCAGTACTTC
cdr3_aa: CASSLSLSLEAGQETQYF

clone_size: -
d_call: TRBD1
v_call: TRBV2
j_call: TRBJ1-2
cdr3_nt: TGTGCCAGCAGTGAAGGGGACAGGGGTTCGGAGGAGTACTATGGCTACACCTTC
cdr3_aa: CASSEGDRGSEEYYGYTF

clone_size: -
d_call: -
v_call: TRBV7-9
j_call: TRBJ2-1
cdr3_nt: TGTGCCAGCAGCGCCCCGCCTCTTACTGAGCAGTTCTTC
cdr3_aa: CASSAPPLTEQFF

clone_size: many
d_call: -
v_call: TRBV27
j_call: TRBJ2-7
cdr3_nt: TGTGCCAGCAGTTCCCTTGGCCCGATGGACGAGCAGTACTTC
cdr3_aa: CASSSLGPMDEQYF

clone_size: many
d_call: -
v_call: TRBV4-2
j_call: TRBJ2-7
cdr3_nt: TGTGCCAGCAGCCAAGAAGAGGGGCGGTCCTACGAGCAGTACTTC
cdr3_aa: CASSQEEGRSYEQYF

clone_size: few
d_call: -
v_call: TRBV12-3/TRBV12-4
j_call: TRBJ1-4
cdr3_nt: TGTGCCAGCAGTTCGTACGGAAGAAATGAAAAACTGTTTTTT
cdr3_aa: CASSSYGRNEKLFF

clone_size: -
d_call: -
v_call: TRBV15
j_call: TRBJ1-3
cdr3_nt: TGTGCCACCAGCAGAGATCGGCGAAACACCATATATTTT
cdr3_aa: CATSRDRRNTIYF

clone_size: -
d_call: -
v_call: TRBV19
j_call: TRBJ1-5
cdr3_nt: TGTGCCAGTAGTATAGGGGGTAATGTGGACAGCAATCAGCCCCAGCATTTT
cdr3_aa: CASSIGGNVDSNQPQHF

clone_size: -
d_call: TRBD1
v_call: TRBV12-3/TRBV12-4
j_call: TRBJ1-5
cdr3_nt: TGTGCCAGCAGTTCAGGACAGGGTGGCGGTCAGCCCCAGCATTTT
cdr3_aa: CASSSGQGGGQPQHF

clone_size: -
d_call: TRBD1
v_call: TRBV19
j_call: TRBJ2-7
cdr3_nt: TGTGCCGCAGCAGGGGGTTTGTTTGACGAGCAGTACTTC
cdr3_aa: CAAAGGLFDEQYF

clone_size: few
d_call: -
v_call: TRBV5-8
j_call: TRBJ2-1
cdr3_nt: TGTGCCAGCAGCTTAGGGACAATGGAGAATGAGCAGTTCTTC
cdr3_aa: CASSLGTMENEQFF

clone_size: many
d_call: -
v_call: TRBV7-9
j_call: TRBJ2-5
cdr3_nt: TGTGCCAGCAGCCCGAGACTGGGACTGGAGACCCAGTACTTC
cdr3_aa: CASSPRLGLETQYF

clone_size: many
d_call: TRBD2
v_call: TRBV28
j_call: TRBJ2-7
cdr3_nt: TGTGCCAGCAGCAGAACACTAGCGGGGTACTCCTACGAGCAGTACTTC
cdr3_aa: CASSRTLAGYSYEQYF

clone_size: few
d_call: -
v_call: TRBV19
j_call: TRBJ1-6
cdr3_nt: TGTGCCAGTAGAACACAGAATTCACCCCTCCACTTT
cdr3_aa: CASRTQNSPLHF

clone_size: -
d_call: -
v_call: TRBV14
j_call: TRBJ2-2
cdr3_nt: TGTGCCAGCAGCCACCTCCCCGTGGGGGGGCTTACCACCGGGGAGCTGTTTTTT
cdr3_aa: CASSHLPVGGLTTGELFF

clone_size: many
d_call: -
v_call: TRBV3-1
j_call: TRBJ1-1
cdr3_nt: TGTGCCAGCAGCCAAGTGGGAAGGAACACTGAAGCTTTCTTT
cdr3_aa: CASSQVGRNTEAFF

clone_size: -
d_call: TRBD2
v_call: TRBV7-6
j_call: TRBJ2-3
cdr3_nt: TGTGCCAGCAGCTCCGGACTAGCGGGGGTGCGGGATACGCAGTATTTT
cdr3_aa: CASSSGLAGVRDTQYF

clone_size: -
d_call: TRBD1
v_call: TRBV10-3
j_call: TRBJ2-7
cdr3_nt: TGTGCCATCAGCCCCGGGACAGGGCAACTGGTCTACGAGCAGTACTTC
cdr3_aa: CAISPGTGQLVYEQYF

clone_size: few
d_call: -
v_call: TRBV29-1
j_call: TRBJ2-1
cdr3_nt: TGCAGCGGCAGGTGGCAGGTATACAATGAGCAGTTCTTC
cdr3_aa: CSGRWQVYNEQFF

clone_size: many
d_call: TRBD1
v_call: TRBV4-1
j_call: TRBJ2-6
cdr3_nt: TGCGCCAGCAGCCTTTTATCATGGGGACAGCTTTTCTCTGGGGCCAACGTCCTGACTTTC
cdr3_aa: CASSLLSWGQLFSGANVLTF

clone_size: many
d_call: TRBD1
v_call: TRBV29-1
j_call: TRBJ2-7
cdr3_nt: TGCAGCGTTGACCCGGGACAGGGGGACTACGAGCAGTACTTC
cdr3_aa: CSVDPGQGDYEQYF